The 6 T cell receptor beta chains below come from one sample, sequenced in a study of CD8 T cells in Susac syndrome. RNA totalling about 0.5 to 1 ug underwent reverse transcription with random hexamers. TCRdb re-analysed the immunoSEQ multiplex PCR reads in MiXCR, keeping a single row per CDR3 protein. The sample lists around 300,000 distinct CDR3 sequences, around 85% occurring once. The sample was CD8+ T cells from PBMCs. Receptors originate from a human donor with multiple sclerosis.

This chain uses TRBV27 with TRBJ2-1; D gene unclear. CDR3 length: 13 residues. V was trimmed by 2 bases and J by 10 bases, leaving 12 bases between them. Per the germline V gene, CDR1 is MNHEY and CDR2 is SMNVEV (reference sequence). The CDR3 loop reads CASSLGRLGEQFF. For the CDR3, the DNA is TGTGCCAGCAGTTTAGGGCGCCTCGGGGAGCAGTTCTTC.

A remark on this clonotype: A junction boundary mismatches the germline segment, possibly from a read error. CDR3 protein: CSVEGAGGNGQFF. CDR3 nucleotides: TGCAGCGTTGAAGGGGCAGGGGGAAATGGGCAGTTCTTC. V usage is TRBV29-1 and J usage is TRBJ2-1; the match to TRBD1 covers 7 bases. The CDR3 has 13 residues. CDR1 and CDR2 from the germline V gene are SQVTM and ANQGSEA.

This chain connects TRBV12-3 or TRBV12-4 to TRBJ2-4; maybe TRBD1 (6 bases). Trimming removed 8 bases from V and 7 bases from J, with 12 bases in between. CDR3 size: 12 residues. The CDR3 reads CASGPTGNIQYF. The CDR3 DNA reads TGTGCCAGCGGCCCAACAGGGAACATTCAGTACTTC.

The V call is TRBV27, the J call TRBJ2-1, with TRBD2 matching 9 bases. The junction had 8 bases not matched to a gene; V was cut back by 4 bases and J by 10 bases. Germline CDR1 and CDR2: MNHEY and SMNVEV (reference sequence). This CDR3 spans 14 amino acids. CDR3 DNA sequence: TGTGCCAGCAGTTCTACGACTAGCGGAACCGAGCAGTTCTTC. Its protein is CASSSTTSGTEQFF.

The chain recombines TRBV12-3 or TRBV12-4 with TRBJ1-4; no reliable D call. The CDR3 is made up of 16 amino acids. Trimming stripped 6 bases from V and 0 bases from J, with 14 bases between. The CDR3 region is CASSAPNAPTNEKLFF. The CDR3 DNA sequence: TGTGCCAGCAGCGCCCCTAACGCGCCAACTAATGAAAAACTGTTTTTT.

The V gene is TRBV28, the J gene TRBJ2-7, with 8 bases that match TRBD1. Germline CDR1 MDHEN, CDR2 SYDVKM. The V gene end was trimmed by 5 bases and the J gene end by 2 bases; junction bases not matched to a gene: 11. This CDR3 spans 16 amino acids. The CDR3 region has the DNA TGTGCCAGCAGTCTTACAATGACAGGGGTTACCTACGAGCAGTACTTC. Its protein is CASSLTMTGVTYEQYF.